This T cell receptor beta chain was observed in a study of T cell changes during pregnancy in multiple sclerosis. Profiled with immunoSEQ multiplex PCR; TCRdb holds only in-frame clones, not every one. The sample yields some 55,000 clones, approximately 91% seen once. The specimen was peripheral blood, collected after pregnancy. The clonotype originates from a female donor in good health, enrolled as a control in a pregnancy study.

CDR3 protein: CASSQVAGASEQYF. The CDR3 nucleotides are TGCGCCAGCAGCCAAGTGGCGGGGGCGAGCGAGCAGTACTTC. This chain uses TRBV4-1 with TRBJ2-7; D perhaps matches TRBD2 (7 bases). From germline, CDR1 is MGHRA and CDR2 YSYEKL. V lost 1 base to trimming and J lost 6 bases, with 13 bases between them. The CDR3 spans 14 residues.